The T cell receptor beta chain under discussion was sequenced for a study of OX40 agonist ivuxolimab in advanced cancers. Background for the entire study: Ivuxolimab, which targeted the costimulatory receptor OX40 (CD134), was an agonistic, fully human IgG2 monoclonal antibody. Intravenous ivuxolimab was administered to patients every 2 weeks at six dose levels: 0.01, 0.1, 0.3, 1.5, 3 and 10 mg/kg. A male proportion of 70% to 90% and a mean age of roughly 55 years, ranging from 23 to 79, were recorded for the dose-escalation cohort. The paper reports the monotherapy dose-escalation portion (N of about 52 patients) of the phase I ivuxolimab trial. Partial responses were achieved by three dose-escalation patients, of whom one had hepatocellular carcinoma and two had cutaneous melanoma. Peripheral TCRbeta sequencing was intended to test whether TCR sequence diversity was altered and clonal T-cell expansion was caused by ivuxolimab. Patients were allowed to have had prior anti-PD-1, anti-PD-L1 or anti-CTLA-4 therapy, and 30% to 50% of the dose-escalation patients had previously received checkpoint inhibitors. Of the roughly 51 patients in dose escalation, some 20 had hepatocellular carcinoma, about 15 had melanoma, 9 had renal cell carcinoma and 9 had head and neck cancer. Study-wide conclusions, independent of this receptor: After ivuxolimab, expanded clones were on average more numerous among CD8+ T cells than among CD4+ T cells. Low levels of normalized T-cell clonal expansion were also seen in some patients who did not respond. Which antigens the clonally expanded peripheral T cells were specific for was not determined. Clonal expansion of both CD4+ and CD8+ blood T cells was observed from baseline to week 6 at doses 0.1 to 3.0 mg/kg. In partial responders in the 0.1-3.0 mg/kg groups, normalized peripheral clonal expansion was found to be among the lowest, especially among CD8+ T cells.

The germline V gene (reference sequence) supplies CDR1 LNHDA and CDR2 SQIVND. The V and J ends are trimmed by 6 bases and 1 base, leaving 15 bases between them. Including cysteine and phenylalanine, the CDR3 has 16 amino acids. Only CDR3 DNA is held: 48 bases, read in frame from base 1. For sequencing of the TCRbeta CDR3 region, genomic DNA was extracted from the sorted cells. TCRbeta CDR3 regions were sequenced using the immunoSEQ Assay. This is the immuneACCESS table as TCRdb keeps it, with only in-frame sequences that have V and J called. A part of the clones is gone; compared with another copy, unresolved V genes explain less than half, and the rest is unexplained. In this sample the table shows about 89,000 clones, around 90% of which occur a single time. Around 0.71% of the sample belongs to the ten largest clones. The trial excluded patients who had a history of autoimmune disease or were on systemic immunosuppression. Peripheral blood for TCR sequencing was drawn from every dose cohort at baseline, at cycle 4 day 1 and at cycle 7 day 1. The samples were drawn from a first-in-human, open-label, multicenter phase I dose-escalation trial of ivuxolimab. Adults with locally advanced or metastatic head and neck squamous cell, hepatocellular, melanoma or renal cell carcinoma were enrolled in the trial. CD4+ and CD8+ T cells were sorted separately from peripheral blood before TCR sequencing.

On this clone itself: Its antigen is unknown. No per-base quality is available; no much larger clone lies one base away.

Sequencing used CD4+ or CD8+ T cells sorted from blood, obtained in a trial of the OX40 agonist ivuxolimab. This sequence was found in an adult with an advanced solid tumor such as melanoma, head and neck, liver or kidney cancer. The chain couples TRBV19 to TRBJ1-4; a weak D assignment points to TRBD1 (5 bases agree). The nucleotide sequence is TGTGCCAGTAGCGTGAGGGGAGGACTAACTAATGAAAAACTGTTTTTT. It encodes CASSVRGGLTNEKLFF.